This entry lists 2 T cell receptor beta chains sequenced from one sample in a study of T cell responses to AZD1222 COVID-19 vaccine. Assay used: immunoSEQ multiplex PCR; TCRdb lists only in-frame clones, some missing. This sample has 95,000 to 150,000 clones, with almost 95% found just once. Here the sequenced sample was peripheral blood, taken on day 0 of AZD1222 vaccination. These receptors originate from an adult in good health.

The genes are TRBV18 and TRBJ2-3; TRBD1 might be the D (6 bases). Germline V gene data show CDR1 as KGHSH and CDR2 as LQKENI. The CDR3 loop spans 15 amino acids. V gave up 2 bases and J gave up 1 base, with 10 bases separating them. CDR3 sequence (DNA): TGTGCCAGCTCACCAAGGACAGAAGGCACAGATACGCAGTATTTT. Protein sequence: CASSPRTEGTDTQYF.

The chain uses TRBV10-2 and TRBJ2-7; possibly TRBD2 for D (7 bases). Looked up from germline, CDR1 is WSHSY and CDR2 is SAAADI. V lost 3 bases to trimming and J lost 3 bases, with 18 bases between them. The CDR3 is made up of 16 amino acids. The CDR3 loop is CASSDRGGGTYYEQYV. In DNA, the CDR3 is TGCGCCAGCAGTGATAGGGGAGGGGGGACATACTACGAGCAGTACGTC.